The 26 T cell receptor beta chains below come from one sample, sequenced in a study of blood T cell repertoires in COVID-19. TCRdb's copy holds only in-frame clones and misses some; the assay was immunoSEQ multiplex PCR. The sample comprises about 190,000 clones, approximately 91% of which are singletons, and around 1.2% rests with the top ten. The specimen was peripheral blood. The receptors stem from a man aged 30 to 45 with acute or convalescent COVID-19.

The chain joins TRBV1 to TRBJ1-5. TRBV1 is classified as a pseudogene. This CDR3 has 17 residues. The CDR3 loop reads CTSSHKGGGWSNQPQHF. The CDR3 nucleotides read TGCACCAGCAGCCACAAGGGAGGTGGTTGGAGCAATCAGCCCCAGCATTTT.

This chain connects TRBV6-6 to TRBJ1-4; 8 bases are shared with TRBD1. CDR1 is MNHNY and CDR2 is SVGAGI in the germline V gene (reference sequence). This CDR3 spans 14 amino acids. Trimming removed 6 bases from V and 7 bases from J; junction bases left unmatched: 7. The CDR3 coding sequence is TGTGCCAGCAGCGACGACAGGGGAAGTGAAAAACTGTTTTTT. It is translated as CASSDDRGSEKLFF.

The chain recombines TRBV2 with TRBJ1-1, with 8 bases identical to TRBD1. The CDR3 has 14 residues. Germline-derived CDR1 and CDR2 are SNHLY and FYNNEI. Trimming at V came to 7 bases and at J to 5 bases, leaving 9 bases not matched to a gene. CDR3 sequence: CASTRAGGRTEAFF. The CDR3 DNA follows: TGTGCCAGCACTAGGGCAGGGGGCAGGACTGAAGCTTTCTTT.

The V gene is TRBV12-3 or TRBV12-4, the J gene TRBJ2-2, with no clear D. V was clipped by 6 bases and J by 8 bases, with 10 bases between them. The CDR3 sequence is 12 residues long. The CDR3 DNA reads as TGTGCCAGCAGCTATGCCTTTGGGGAGCTGTTTTTT. Its translation is CASSYAFGELFF.

This clone occurred a few times. The V call is TRBV7-9, the J call TRBJ2-3; unclear D gene. Germline V gene lookup returns CDR1 SEHNR and CDR2 FQNEAQ (reference sequence). The CDR3 length is 16 residues. The V end lost 2 bases, the J end lost 1 base, and 13 bases lay between the germline ends. The CDR3: CASSLLAFSGTDTQYF. For the CDR3, the DNA is TGTGCCAGCAGCTTATTAGCCTTCTCGGGCACAGATACGCAGTATTTT.

The rearrangement joins TRBV19 to TRBJ2-7; TRBD1 aligns across 9 bases. The V segment lost 3 bases and the J segment 6 bases; nucleotides outside the gene matches: 12. The CDR3 covers 16 residues. Per the germline V gene, CDR1 is LNHDA and CDR2 is SQIVND (reference sequence). CDR3: CASSILRRQGVSEQYF. The CDR3 DNA is TGTGCCAGTAGTATCCTCCGTAGACAGGGGGTCAGCGAGCAGTACTTC.

With regard to this clone: One end of the junction varies from germline; a read error may be responsible. Other DNA sequences of this sample code for an identical CDR3. This chain uses TRBV28 with TRBJ1-1; the match to TRBD1 covers 8 bases. Germline lookup yields CDR1 MDHEN and CDR2 SYDVKM. The CDR3 is 13 amino acids. CDR3 DNA: TGTGCCACGTCGGACAGGGTGAACACTGAAGCCTTCTTT. Translation gives CATSDRVNTEAFF.

The chain combines TRBV6-1 with TRBJ1-2; 7 nucleotides line up with TRBD1. J lost 13 bases, V lost 0 bases, and 11 bases had no gene match. Per the germline V gene, CDR1 is MNHNS and CDR2 is SASEGT. The CDR3 is 14 amino acids. CDR3: CASSEAPSRDSSTF. CDR3 nucleotide sequence: TGTGCCAGCAGTGAAGCGCCATCCAGGGACAGTTCCACCTTC.

This clone was seen once. This rearrangement joins TRBV18 to TRBJ2-6; D may be TRBD1 (5 bases). Trimming stripped 5 bases from V and 4 bases from J, with 12 bases between. Germline CDR1 is KGHSH and CDR2 is LQKENI. The CDR3 covers 15 residues. Here the CDR3 DNA reads TGTGCCAGCTCATCGCAGGGAACCGGGGCCAACGTCCTGACTTTC. Protein product: CASSSQGTGANVLTF.

The V call is TRBV11-2, the J call TRBJ1-3, with D perhaps TRBD1 (6 bases). The germline V and J ends were trimmed by 1 base and 5 bases, with 9 bases remaining between them. This CDR3 has 14 residues. Germline values: CDR1 SGHAT, CDR2 FQNNGV. This chain's CDR3 is CASSLVDRRNTIYF. The CDR3 nucleotides are TGTGCCAGCAGCTTAGTAGACAGGAGAAACACCATATATTTT.

CDR3 sequence reads: CASSWDRGLETQYF. CDR3 nucleotide sequence: TGCGCCAGCAGCTGGGACAGGGGGCTAGAGACCCAGTACTTC. The chain joins TRBV5-1 to TRBJ2-5; 12 nucleotides agree with TRBD1. Germline V lookup: CDR1 SGHRS, CDR2 YFSETQ. The CDR3 has 14 amino acids. The J segment lost 4 bases and the V segment lost 3 bases, leaving 1 base of the junction unmatched.

DNA of the CDR3: TGTGCCAGCAGCGTGGGGACTTTGATGAACACTGAAGCTTTCTTT. Protein product: CASSVGTLMNTEAFF. V is TRBV5-5 and J is TRBJ1-1, with D possibly being TRBD1 (5 bases). V was clipped by 4 bases and J by 0 bases, with 13 bases between them. Germline lookup yields CDR1 SGHKS and CDR2 YYEKEE (reference sequence). This CDR3 is 15 amino acids long.

This clone occurred once. This chain joins TRBV28 and TRBJ2-7; the D is unclear. V lost 5 bases to trimming and J lost 4 bases, with 9 bases between them. CDR3 size: 12 residues. Germline CDR1 and CDR2: MDHEN and SYDVKM. CDR3 DNA sequence: TGTGCCAGCAGTGTACTACATTACGAGCAGTACTTC. It translates to CASSVLHYEQYF.

J is TRBJ1-4 and V is TRBV4-1; no clear D. The length of the CDR3 is 13 residues. Germline CDR1 is MGHRA and CDR2 is YSYEKL. V was trimmed by 1 base and J by 5 bases, leaving 5 bases between them. This CDR3 is CASSQAPNEKLFF. The CDR3 DNA is TGCGCCAGCAGCCAAGCCCCGAATGAAAAACTGTTTTTT.

This clone appeared a single time. This sequence joins TRBV9 and TRBJ2-2, with D perhaps matching TRBD2 (6 bases). Trimming cost V 0 bases and J 0 bases, with 9 bases left between them. CDR3 length equals 16 residues. CDR1 and CDR2 (germline): SGDLS, YYNGEE. CDR3 protein: CASSVEGLPNTGELFF. CDR3 DNA sequence: TGTGCCAGCAGCGTAGAGGGACTGCCGAACACCGGGGAGCTGTTTTTT.

The genes are TRBV27 and TRBJ2-7; perhaps TRBD1 as D (5 bases). V was clipped by 5 bases and J by 5 bases, with 16 bases between them. This CDR3 spans 14 amino acids. The germline gives CDR1 MNHEY, CDR2 SMNVEV (reference sequence). In DNA form, the CDR3 reads TGTGCCAGCAGTCACCAGGGATTCGGCAACGAGCAGTACTTC. Protein: CASSHQGFGNEQYF.

V and J are TRBV20-1 and TRBJ1-3; no clear D gene. The CDR3 loop spans 14 amino acids. V was trimmed by 3 bases and J by 0 bases, leaving 9 bases between them. From germline, CDR1 is DFQATT and CDR2 SNEGSKA (reference sequence). The CDR3 protein is CSASPRSSGNTIYF. The DNA for the CDR3 is TGCAGTGCTAGTCCGAGAAGCTCTGGAAACACCATATATTTT.

This clone has just one count. This rearrangement joins TRBV30 to TRBJ2-1; TRBD2 matches 8 bases. The germline V gene has CDR1 GTSNPN and CDR2 SVGIG (reference sequence). V gave up 1 base and J gave up 1 base; unmatched junction bases: 6. This CDR3 comprises 16 residues. The CDR3 is CAWSEPGLVSYNEQFF. CDR3 DNA sequence: TGTGCCTGGAGTGAACCGGGACTAGTGTCCTACAATGAGCAGTTCTTC.

This clone has a handful of counts. The chain carries TRBV4-1 and TRBJ2-7; possibly TRBD1 for D (6 bases). Trimming left V 1 base short and J 3 bases short, with 13 bases between. Germline V gene data show CDR1 as MGHRA and CDR2 as YSYEKL. The CDR3 runs to 15 residues. In DNA, the CDR3 is TGCGCCAGCAGCCAAGGAACAGGGTTGAACTACGAGCAGTACTTC. Protein sequence: CASSQGTGLNYEQYF.

The gene calls are TRBV5-1 and TRBJ1-2, with 10 bases that match TRBD1. With 4 bases clipped from V and 2 bases from J, the junction kept 8 bases outside the gene matches. The CDR3 is made up of 16 amino acids. Per the germline V gene, CDR1 is SGHRS and CDR2 is YFSETQ. The DNA of the CDR3 is TGCGCCAGCAGCAGGGACAGGGGATATAGGAACTATGGCTACACCTTC. This gives the protein CASSRDRGYRNYGYTF.

V gene TRBV9 combines with J gene TRBJ2-3; tentative D call: TRBD1 (5 bases). Trimming took 0 bases from V and 2 from J, leaving 7 bases between them. Germline V lookup: CDR1 SGDLS, CDR2 YYNGEE. The CDR3 length is 14 residues. CDR3 amino acids: CASSVGQYTDTQYF. The CDR3, as DNA: TGTGCCAGCAGCGTAGGACAGTACACAGATACGCAGTATTTT. Using reference TRBV9 and TRBJ2-3 for the parts outside the CDR3, the full variable domain is DSGVTQTPKHLITATGQRVTLRCSPRSGDLSVYWYQQSLDQGLQFLIQYYNGEERAKGNILERFSAQQFPDLHSELNLSSLELGDSALYFCASSVGQYTDTQYFGPGTRLTVL.

This sequence joins TRBV5-8 and TRBJ1-4, with a weak D call TRBD1 (5 bases). The CDR3 totals 15 residues. Per germline, CDR1 SGHTS and CDR2 YDEGEE. The V gene lost 3 bases and the J gene lost 8 bases, with 17 bases spanning the gap. The CDR3 here is CASSSGGMGTEKLFF. CDR3 nucleotide sequence: TGTGCCAGCAGCTCGGGGGGAATGGGAACGGAAAAACTGTTTTTT.

This chain links TRBV11-3 with TRBJ2-7; TRBD2 matches at 12 bases. Germline CDR1 SGHNT, CDR2 YENEEA. The CDR3 runs to 17 residues. The V segment lost 5 bases and the J segment 4 bases; nucleotides outside the gene matches: 12. CDR3 in amino acids: CASSPPLLAGGFYEQYF. The CDR3 nucleotides are TGTGCCAGCAGCCCTCCCCTCCTAGCGGGAGGGTTTTACGAGCAGTACTTC.

This chain joins TRBV5-1 and TRBJ2-3; 9 bases fit TRBD2. The CDR3 spans 15 residues. CDR1 is SGHRS, CDR2 YFSETQ, per germline. V shed 3 bases and J 6 bases; nucleotides not matched to a gene: 8. CDR3 sequence reads: CASSSGTSSADTQYF. The CDR3 region has the DNA TGCGCCAGCAGCTCCGGGACTAGCTCGGCCGATACGCAGTATTTT. The full variable domain, with the rest looked up from reference TRBV5-1 and TRBJ2-3, is KAGVTQTPRYLIKTRGQQVTLSCSPISGHRSVSWYQQTPGQGLQFLFEYFSETQRNKGNFPGRFSGRQFSNSRSEMNVSTLELGDSALYLCASSSGTSSADTQYFGPGTRLTVL.

The CDR3 coding sequence is TGTGCCAGCAGTTTGGGAGGGGGAACTACTGAAGCTTTCTTT. Amino acid sequence: CASSLGGGTTEAFF. The chain is built from TRBV28 and TRBJ1-1; D might be TRBD1 (6 bases). Trimming took off 3 bases at V and 5 bases at J, with 13 bases between the two ends. CDR3 length equals 14 residues. Germline CDR1 and CDR2: MDHEN and SYDVKM.

The rearrangement links TRBV6-5 to TRBJ2-7, with 7 bases matching TRBD1. This CDR3 is built from 14 residues. The germline gives CDR1 MNHEY, CDR2 SVGAGI. Losses at the gene ends were 6 bases for V and 3 bases for J; bases not matched to a gene: 8. The CDR3 sequence is CASSATGELYEQYF. Written as DNA, the CDR3 is TGTGCCAGCAGCGCTACAGGGGAACTCTACGAGCAGTACTTC.